These 28 T cell receptor beta chains were all obtained from the same sample, sequenced in a study of early T cells in non-severe SARS-CoV-2 infection. TCRdb processed the 5' RACE reads anew with MiXCR; each CDR3 protein has one entry. This sample has more than 90,000 distinct CDR3 sequences, with about 13% found just once. The sample comprised whole blood. The source of these receptors is an adult who was a healthcare worker with PCR-confirmed SARS-CoV-2 infection or an uninfected control (not recorded which).

This clonotype was seen more than once but under ten times. This chain uses TRBV27 with TRBJ2-7; 11 positions agree with TRBD1. Trimming at V came to 2 bases and at J to 3 bases, leaving 3 bases not matched to a gene. CDR3 length equals 15 residues. Germline CDR1 and CDR2: MNHEY and SMNVEV (reference sequence). CDR3 residues: CASSLGTGGGYEQYF. The CDR3 bases are TGTGCCAGCAGTTTAGGGACAGGGGGGGGCTACGAGCAGTACTTC.

The chain employs TRBV11-2 and TRBJ2-2, with 11 bases that match TRBD1. Trimming took 5 bases from V and 7 from J; bases not matched to a gene: 9. CDR3 length: 16 residues. The germline CDR1 and CDR2 sequences are SGHAT and FQNNGV. CDR3 amino acids: CASSKDRGRPSGELFF. The CDR3 coding sequence is TGTGCCAGCAGCAAGGACAGGGGGCGTCCCAGCGGGGAGCTGTTTTTT.

This rearrangement joins TRBV7-2 to TRBJ1-3; D ambiguous. The CDR3 is 14 residues long. Trimming took 7 bases from V and 0 from J, leaving 10 bases between them. Germline V gene lookup returns CDR1 SGHTA and CDR2 FQGNSA. CDR3 sequence: CASKPQISGNTIYF. The CDR3 bases are TGTGCCAGCAAACCCCAGATCTCTGGAAACACCATATATTTT.

This clonotype was seen a handful of times. The chain combines TRBV28 with TRBJ2-1; a weak D match, TRBD2 (5 bases). Trimming stripped 3 bases from V and 12 bases from J, with 12 bases between. Germline CDR1 reads MDHEN; CDR2 reads SYDVKM. The CDR3 runs to 12 residues. The CDR3 sequence is CASSLNGRVQFF. The DNA of the CDR3 is TGTGCCAGCAGTTTGAATGGGCGGGTGCAGTTCTTC. The whole variable domain, remainder taken from reference TRBV28 and TRBJ2-1, is DVKVTQSSRYLVKRTGEKVFLECVQDMDHENMFWYRQDPGLGLRLIYFSYDVKMKEKGDIPEGYSVSREKKERFSLILESASTNQTSMYLCASSLNGRVQFFGPGTRLTVL.

This clonotype was observed a handful of times. The chain joins TRBV5-1 to TRBJ1-1, with TRBD1 identical over 7 bases. CDR3 size: 16 residues. The V segment lost 3 bases and the J segment 1 base; nucleotides outside the gene matches: 9. CDR1 is SGHRS, CDR2 YFSETQ, per germline. The CDR3 loop is CASSSGDRSGNTEAFF. The CDR3 DNA reads TGCGCCAGCAGCTCGGGGGACAGATCTGGGAACACTGAAGCTTTCTTT. The complete variable domain, with remaining parts taken from reference TRBV5-1 and TRBJ1-1, reads KAGVTQTPRYLIKTRGQQVTLSCSPISGHRSVSWYQQTPGQGLQFLFEYFSETQRNKGNFPGRFSGRQFSNSRSEMNVSTLELGDSALYLCASSSGDRSGNTEAFFGQGTRLTVV.

This clonotype was seen ten or more times. The chain employs TRBV4-1 and TRBJ2-7; 9 bases line up with TRBD1. The CDR3 length is 14 residues. J gave up 6 bases and V 3 bases, and 6 bases lay outside the gene matches. Germline lookup yields CDR1 MGHRA and CDR2 YSYEKL. CDR3 region: CASSQRGQGSEQYF. The CDR3 nucleotides are TGCGCCAGCAGCCAGAGGGGACAGGGTAGCGAGCAGTACTTC.

The V gene is TRBV27, the J gene TRBJ2-6; 7 bases agree with TRBD1. CDR3 length equals 15 residues. Germline CDR1 reads MNHEY; CDR2 reads SMNVEV (reference sequence). After removal of 7 bases from V and 5 bases from J, the junction contained 8 bases not matched to a gene. The CDR3 region is CASTQGVGWANVLTF. DNA of the CDR3: TGTGCCAGCACTCAGGGGGTGGGCTGGGCCAACGTCCTGACTTTC.

This clonotype was seen a few times. The chain joins TRBV28 to TRBJ2-7; the D call may be TRBD1 or TRBD2 (7 bases each). This CDR3 contains 14 residues. Trimming stripped 3 bases from V and 1 base from J, with 10 bases between. Germline V gives CDR1 MDHEN, CDR2 SYDVKM. The CDR3 DNA is TGTGCCAGCAGTTTGCAGGGGGGGTCCTACGAGCAGTACTTC. This encodes CASSLQGGSYEQYF.

This clonotype has only a few counts. The V and J genes are TRBV11-2 and TRBJ2-2, with 7 bases lining up with TRBD2. CDR3 length: 15 amino acids. V lost 2 bases, J lost 7 bases, and 7 bases stayed unmatched. Germline loops: CDR1 SGHAT, CDR2 FQNNGV. The CDR3 nucleotides read TGTGCCAGCAGCTTATCGGAAGGGAGGGTCGGGGAGCTGTTTTTT. It yields the protein CASSLSEGRVGELFF.

V gene TRBV11-2 combines with J gene TRBJ1-5; D is ambiguous. Deletions cut 1 base from V and 4 bases from J, with 5 bases between. CDR1 is SGHAT and CDR2 is FQNNGV in the germline V gene. The length of the CDR3 is 13 residues. The CDR3 DNA reads TGTGCCAGCAGCTTAGCGGGTAATCAGCCCCAGCATTTT. Translation: CASSLAGNQPQHF.

This clonotype is termed medium-sized. V gene TRBV28 combines with J gene TRBJ2-7, with 10 bases that match TRBD1. With V trimmed by 5 bases and J by 6 bases, 7 bases remained unmatched. The CDR3 covers 14 residues. Germline CDR1 MDHEN, CDR2 SYDVKM. CDR3 residues: CASSPRQGASEQYF. The CDR3 nucleotides read TGTGCCAGCAGTCCCCGACAGGGGGCTAGCGAGCAGTACTTC.

This clonotype was seen more than once but under ten times. The genes are TRBV20-1 and TRBJ2-3; 7 bases map to TRBD1. The J segment lost 2 bases and the V segment lost 5 bases, leaving 10 bases of the junction unmatched. The CDR3 is 15 amino acids. CDR1 is DFQATT, CDR2 SNEGSKA, per germline (reference sequence). The CDR3 bases are TGCAGTGCTCGACGCGGACAGGTGAACACAGATACGCAGTATTTT. It encodes CSARRGQVNTDTQYF.

This clonotype was seen at least ten times. V usage is TRBV5-1 and J usage is TRBJ1-1, with D possibly being TRBD1 (5 bases). CDR1 and CDR2 (germline): SGHRS, YFSETQ. Between the trimmed V and J ends, which lost 7 bases and 7 bases, there was a span of 20 bases. CDR3 length: 14 amino acids. Written as DNA, the CDR3 is TGCGCCAGCGGGCTTGCCGGGGGTAGAGGTGAAGCTTTCTTT. Protein product: CASGLAGGRGEAFF.

This clonotype was counted many times. V usage is TRBV7-2 and J usage is TRBJ1-2, with D hard to call. The CDR3 length is 11 residues. V lost 5 bases to trimming and J lost 0 bases, with 1 base between them. Germline V gene data show CDR1 as SGHTA and CDR2 as FQGNSA. The CDR3 loop reads CASSTNYGYTF. The CDR3, as DNA: TGTGCCAGCAGCACTAACTATGGCTACACCTTC.

Ten or more counts support this clonotype. V gene TRBV27 combines with J gene TRBJ2-6, with 7 bases that match TRBD1. Germline CDR1 and CDR2: MNHEY and SMNVEV (reference sequence). V lost 3 bases, J lost 1 base, and 9 bases stayed unmatched. The CDR3 length is 18 residues. The CDR3 DNA is TGTGCCAGCAGTTTTTGGGCTCCAGGGGGTTCTGGGGCCAACGTCCTGACTTTC. Translation: CASSFWAPGGSGANVLTF.

This chain links TRBV4-2 with TRBJ2-2, with no clear D. Trimming removed 0 bases at V and 1 base at J, with 6 bases between. The V gene's germline CDR1 is LGHNA and CDR2 YNFKEQ. CDR3 length: 15 residues. The CDR3 DNA reads TGTGCCAGCAGCCAAGAGATAGGGAACACCGGGGAGCTGTTTTTT. Translating it yields CASSQEIGNTGELFF.

The chain recombines TRBV3-1 with TRBJ1-2; tentative D call: TRBD1 (5 bases). This CDR3 is built from 13 residues. Germline V lookup: CDR1 LGHDT, CDR2 YNNKEL (reference sequence). Trimming removed 4 bases from V and 4 bases from J, with 10 bases in between. This chain's CDR3 is CASSLQGSYGYTF. The CDR3 DNA reads TGTGCCAGCAGCCTCCAGGGAAGCTATGGCTACACCTTC. Drawing the rest from reference TRBV3-1 and TRBJ1-2, the complete variable domain is DTAVSQTPKYLVTQMGNDKSIKCEQNLGHDTMYWYKQDSKKFLKIMFSYNNKELIINETVPNRFSPKSPDKAHLNLHINSLELGDSAVYFCASSLQGSYGYTFGSGTRLTVV.

This clonotype was seen ten or more times. In nucleotides, the CDR3 is TGCGCCAGCAGCTTGAGCCCTAGCGGGGGTTCCTACGAGCAGTACTTC. It yields the protein CASSLSPSGGSYEQYF. V usage is TRBV5-1 and J usage is TRBJ2-7; 10 bases agree with TRBD2. This CDR3 is built from 16 residues. The ends lost 1 base at V and 1 base at J; junction bases unmatched: 5. The germline gives CDR1 SGHRS, CDR2 YFSETQ.

This clonotype was observed a handful of times. The junction and the germline gene differ at one end; a read error may be behind it. The gene calls are TRBV7-9 and TRBJ1-5; no clear D gene. This CDR3 spans 13 amino acids. Germline V CDR1 and CDR2: SEHNR, FQNEAQ (reference sequence). For the CDR3, the DNA is TGTGCTAGCAGCCTAATCTCAGGTCAGCCCCAGCATTTT. It codes for CASSLISGQPQHF.

This clonotype was picked up a small number of times. V gene TRBV15 combines with J gene TRBJ1-5; D not resolved. The germline V gene has CDR1 LNHNV and CDR2 YYDKDF (reference sequence). V dropped 3 bases and J dropped 1 base, with 19 bases sitting between them. The CDR3 is 18 residues long. The CDR3 spells CATSSGPGRFESNQPQHF. The CDR3 nucleotides are TGTGCCACCAGCAGCGGGCCCGGGAGGTTTGAGAGCAATCAGCCCCAGCATTTT.

Details on this clonotype: Since a much larger clone is just one base distant, this may be a read error. The V and J genes are TRBV7-9 and TRBJ2-7, with 11 bases matching TRBD2. The V segment lost 4 bases and the J segment 1 base; nucleotides outside the gene matches: 0. This CDR3 is 14 amino acids long. Per germline, CDR1 SEHNR and CDR2 FQNEAQ (reference sequence). CDR3 residues: CASSSSGGSYEQYF. CDR3 nucleotide sequence: TGTGCCAGCAGCTCTAGCGGGGGGTCCTACGAGCAGTACTTC.

The chain carries TRBV7-9 and TRBJ2-5; 12 bases line up with TRBD2. The germline V gene encodes CDR1 SEHNR and CDR2 FQNEAQ (reference sequence). This CDR3 spans 13 amino acids. V dropped 7 bases and J dropped 4; count of bases not matched to a gene: 1. CDR3 coding DNA: TGTGCCAGCAAGACTAGCGGGAGAGAGACCCAGTACTTC. This codes for CASKTSGRETQYF.

This clonotype was counted at least ten times. The chain has TRBV25-1 and TRBJ1-1; D is perhaps TRBD1 (5 bases). Trimming left V 5 bases short and J 3 bases short, with 10 bases between. The CDR3 has 13 amino acids. Germline assignment: CDR1 MGHDK and CDR2 SYGVNS. CDR3 amino acids: CASSIQGYTEAFF. CDR3 nucleotides: TGTGCCAGCAGTATCCAGGGTTACACTGAAGCTTTCTTT.

This clonotype was picked up many times. V is TRBV20-1 and J is TRBJ2-7, with D possibly being TRBD2 (5 bases). The CDR3 loop spans 15 amino acids. Germline V lookup: CDR1 DFQATT, CDR2 SNEGSKA (reference sequence). Trimming shortened V by 3 bases and J by 2 bases, and 17 bases separated the two germline ends. The CDR3 DNA is TGCAGTGCTAGGTCCCCGAGGGCAGGTACCTACGAGCAGTACTTC. It codes for CSARSPRAGTYEQYF.

The rearrangement joins TRBV29-1 to TRBJ1-2; maybe TRBD1 (6 bases). The CDR3 loop spans 12 amino acids. Per the germline V gene, CDR1 is SQVTM and CDR2 is ANQGSEA. V shed 6 bases and J shed 2 bases, with 10 bases lying between them. CDR3 loop: CSVGTPNYGYTF. In DNA form, the CDR3 reads TGCAGCGTAGGGACACCCAACTATGGCTACACCTTC.

A few counts support this clonotype. V gene TRBV29-1 combines with J gene TRBJ2-3; D unclear. From germline, CDR1 is SQVTM and CDR2 ANQGSEA. CDR3 size: 12 residues. The V gene lost 3 bases and the J gene lost 2 bases, with 6 bases spanning the gap. The DNA of the CDR3 is TGCAGCGTTGAGAAGAACACAGATACGCAGTATTTT. It codes for CSVEKNTDTQYF.

This chain connects TRBV7-2 to TRBJ2-7; tentatively, D is TRBD1 (6 bases). Trimming took 3 bases from V and 5 from J, leaving 17 bases between them. CDR1 is SGHTA and CDR2 is FQGNSA in the germline V gene. The CDR3 spans 15 residues. In DNA form, the CDR3 reads TGTGCCAGCAGCTTGGTTGGGGGCGGACCTGACGAGCAGTACTTC. Its translation: CASSLVGGGPDEQYF.

The chain recombines TRBV4-2 with TRBJ1-2; TRBD1 is a possible D gene (5 bases). The CDR3 sequence is 14 residues long. The germline V gene has CDR1 LGHNA and CDR2 YNFKEQ. The V gene lost 5 bases and the J gene lost 10 bases, with 20 bases spanning the gap. The CDR3 spells CASSVLGTVDDYTF. The CDR3 region has the DNA TGTGCCAGCAGCGTTTTGGGGACGGTAGATGACTACACCTTC.